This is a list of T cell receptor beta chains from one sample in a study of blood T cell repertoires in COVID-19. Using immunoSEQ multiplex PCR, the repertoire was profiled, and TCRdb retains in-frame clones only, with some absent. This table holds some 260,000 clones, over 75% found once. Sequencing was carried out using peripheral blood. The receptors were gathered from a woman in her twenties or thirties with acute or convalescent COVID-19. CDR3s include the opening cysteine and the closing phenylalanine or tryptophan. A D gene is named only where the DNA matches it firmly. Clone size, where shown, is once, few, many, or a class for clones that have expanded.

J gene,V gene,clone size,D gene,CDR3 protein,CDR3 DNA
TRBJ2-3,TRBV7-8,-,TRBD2,CASSLAGLASTDTQYF,TGTGCCAGCAGCTTAGCGGGACTAGCTAGCACAGATACGCAGTATTTT
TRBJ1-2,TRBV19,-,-,CASSIRPGGPYGYTF,TGTGCCAGTAGTATACGACCCGGGGGGCCCTATGGCTACACCTTC
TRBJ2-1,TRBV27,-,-,CASSPRGGRDPWAQFF,TGTGCCAGCAGTCCCCGAGGGGGGAGGGATCCTTGGGCGCAGTTCTTC
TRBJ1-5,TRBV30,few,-,CAWRKGREDNQPQHF,TGTGCCTGGAGGAAGGGCAGGGAAGATAATCAGCCCCAGCATTTT
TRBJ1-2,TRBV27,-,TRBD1,CASSSMPGQGEGYTF,TGTGCCAGCAGTTCAATGCCGGGACAGGGGGAAGGCTACACCTTC
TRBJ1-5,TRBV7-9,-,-,CASSPIPRGNQPQHF,TGTGCCAGCAGCCCGATACCCCGGGGGAATCAGCCCCAGCATTTT
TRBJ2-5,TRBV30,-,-,CAWSVAWGGQETQYF,TGTGCCTGGAGTGTTGCATGGGGAGGACAAGAGACCCAGTACTTC
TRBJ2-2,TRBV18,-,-,CASSPSSGELFF,TGTGCCAGCTCACCCTCCTCCGGGGAGCTGTTTTTT
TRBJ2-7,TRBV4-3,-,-,CASSQAEGAYYEQYF,TGCGCCAGCAGCCAAGCGGAAGGGGCCTACTACGAGCAGTACTTC
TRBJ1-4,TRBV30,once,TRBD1,CAWRDDRDEKLFF,TGTGCCTGGAGAGACGACAGGGACGAAAAACTGTTTTTT
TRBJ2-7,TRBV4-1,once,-,CASSQEASAHYEQYF,TGCGCCAGCAGCCAAGAGGCTAGCGCACACTACGAGCAGTACTTC
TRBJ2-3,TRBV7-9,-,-,CASSPAADTQYF,TGTGCCAGCAGCCCAGCGGCAGATACGCAGTATTTT
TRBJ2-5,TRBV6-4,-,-,CASSSEKETQYF,TGTGCCAGCAGTTCCGAGAAAGAGACCCAGTACTTC
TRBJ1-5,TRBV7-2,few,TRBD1,CASSLTGGNQPQHF,TGTGCCAGCAGCTTGACAGGGGGCAATCAGCCCCAGCATTTT
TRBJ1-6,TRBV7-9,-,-,CASSFGRINSPLHF,TGTGCCAGCAGCTTCGGTCGAATTAATTCACCCCTCCACTTT
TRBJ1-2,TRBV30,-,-,CAWSGLGGYTF,TGTGCCTGGAGTGGACTCGGGGGCTACACCTTC
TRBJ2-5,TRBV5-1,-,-,CASTPRGNAVIKEETQYF,TGCGCCAGCACCCCTCGCGGGAACGCGGTAATCAAGGAAGAGACCCAGTACTTC
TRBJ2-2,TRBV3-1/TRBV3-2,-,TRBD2,CASSQPSGGHPGELFF,TGTGCCAGCAGCCAACCAAGCGGGGGCCACCCCGGGGAGCTGTTTTTT
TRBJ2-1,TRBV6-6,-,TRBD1,CASSTTDRGSHNEQFF,TGTGCCAGCAGTACGACCGACAGGGGGTCACATAATGAGCAGTTCTTC
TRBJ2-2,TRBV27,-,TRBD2,CASSFSLAGTGELFF,TGTGCCAGCAGTTTTAGTCTAGCGGGTACCGGGGAGCTGTTTTTT
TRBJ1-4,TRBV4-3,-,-,CASSPGYLSGKLFF,TGCGCCAGCAGCCCCGGCTACCTCTCAGGAAAACTGTTTTTT
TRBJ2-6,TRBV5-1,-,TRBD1,CASSFRDSSSGANVLTF,TGCGCCAGCAGCTTCCGGGACAGTAGCTCTGGGGCCAACGTCCTGACTTTC
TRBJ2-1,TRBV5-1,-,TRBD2,CASSGTSGSFNEQFF,TGCGCCAGCAGCGGAACTAGCGGGAGTTTCAATGAGCAGTTCTTC
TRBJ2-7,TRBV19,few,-,CASSPIMGSSYEQYF,TGTGCCAGTAGCCCCATCATGGGCAGCTCCTACGAGCAGTACTTC
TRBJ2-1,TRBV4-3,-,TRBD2,CASSQMSGRDSYNEQFF,TGCGCCAGCAGCCAAATGAGCGGGAGAGACTCCTACAATGAGCAGTTCTTC
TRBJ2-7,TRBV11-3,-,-,CASREGLAYEQYF,TGTGCCAGCAGAGAGGGACTTGCCTACGAGCAGTACTTC
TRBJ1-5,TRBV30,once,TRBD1,CAWNYGQGDQPQHF,TGTGCCTGGAACTACGGACAGGGGGATCAGCCCCAGCATTTT
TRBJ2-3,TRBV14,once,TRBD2,CASSVRDRPTRASGRAKGDTQYF,TGTGCCAGCAGCGTCCGGGACAGACCCACGAGGGCTAGCGGGAGGGCCAAGGGAGATACGCAGTATTTT
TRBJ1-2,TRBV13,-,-,CASSTEQFPNYGYTF,TGTGCCAGCAGCACCGAACAGTTCCCTAACTATGGCTACACCTTC
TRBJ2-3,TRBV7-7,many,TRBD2,CASSLLAGASDTQYF,TGTGCCAGCAGCTTACTAGCGGGAGCCTCAGATACGCAGTATTTT
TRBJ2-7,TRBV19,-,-,CASSMGHASYEQYF,TGTGCCAGTAGTATGGGACATGCGTCCTACGAGCAGTACTTC
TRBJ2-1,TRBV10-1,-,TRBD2,CASSELAGGYNEQFF,TGCGCCAGCAGTGAACTAGCGGGAGGGTACAATGAGCAGTTCTTC
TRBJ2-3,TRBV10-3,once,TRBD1,CAISEDRGRTDTQYF,TGTGCCATCAGTGAGGACAGGGGTCGCACAGATACGCAGTATTTT
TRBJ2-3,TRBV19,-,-,CASSTGLDTQYF,TGTGCCAGTAGTACAGGGTTGGATACGCAGTATTTT
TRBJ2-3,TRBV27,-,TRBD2,CASSSDLSGIRDTQYF,TGTGCCAGCAGTTCCGATCTTAGCGGGATTAGAGATACGCAGTATTTT
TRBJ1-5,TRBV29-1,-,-,CSVDIGGNQPQHF,TGCAGCGTTGATATAGGGGGCAATCAGCCCCAGCATTTT
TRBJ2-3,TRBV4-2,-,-,CASSQKPLLTSNPTDTQYF,TGTGCCAGCAGCCAAAAGCCCCTACTTACTTCAAACCCCACAGATACGCAGTATTTT